The next 16 T cell receptor beta chains were all read from a single sample in a study of T cell clones after liver transplantation. The data were produced by immunoSEQ multiplex PCR, yet TCRdb's version contains in-frame clones alone and is incomplete. In the table there are around 120,000 clones, less than 95% of which are singletons. The sample here was CD4+ T cells from blood, taken 12 months after liver transplant. These receptors all stem from a human patient who received a liver transplant. Some T cells may be graft donor cells.

This rearrangement joins TRBV11-2 to TRBJ2-7, with 9 nucleotides matching TRBD1. Germline-derived CDR1 and CDR2 are SGHAT and FQNNGV. The CDR3 loop spans 15 amino acids. V shed 4 bases and J 2 bases; nucleotides not matched to a gene: 6. DNA for the CDR3: TGTGCCAGCAGCTCGACGGACAGGGGTACCTACGAGCAGTACTTC. This gives the protein CASSSTDRGTYEQYF.

This chain uses TRBV5-1 with TRBJ2-7, with 7 positions matching TRBD1. The CDR3 sequence is 14 residues long. CDR1 SGHRS and CDR2 YFSETQ come from the germline V gene. After removal of 4 bases from V and 2 bases from J, the junction contained 6 bases not matched to a gene. The CDR3 reads CASSPQQGTYEQYF. The CDR3 DNA reads as TGCGCCAGCAGCCCGCAACAGGGGACCTACGAGCAGTACTTC. The variable domain in full, with the rest retrieved from reference TRBV5-1 and TRBJ2-7, is KAGVTQTPRYLIKTRGQQVTLSCSPISGHRSVSWYQQTPGQGLQFLFEYFSETQRNKGNFPGRFSGRQFSNSRSEMNVSTLELGDSALYLCASSPQQGTYEQYFGPGTRLTVT.

This clone was seen only once. The chain has TRBV19 and TRBJ1-2; TRBD1 matches 8 bases. The CDR3 loop spans 16 amino acids. The germline V gene encodes CDR1 LNHDA and CDR2 SQIVND (reference sequence). The trim removed 5 bases at V and 1 base at J, leaving 9 bases unmatched. The CDR3 region is CASSPHRGRGNYGYTF. CDR3 nucleotide sequence: TGTGCCAGTAGTCCCCACAGGGGGAGAGGTAACTATGGCTACACCTTC.

V is TRBV18 and J is TRBJ2-1; 8 bases match TRBD2. This CDR3 contains 15 residues. The germline CDR1 and CDR2 sequences are KGHSH and LQKENI. The trim removed 4 bases at V and 4 bases at J, leaving 6 bases unmatched. The CDR3 coding sequence is TGTGCCAGCTCACATAGCGGGGCTCAGTACAATGAGCAGTTCTTC. It is translated as CASSHSGAQYNEQFF.

This chain joins TRBV27 and TRBJ2-1; D gene uncertain. Per the germline V gene, CDR1 is MNHEY and CDR2 is SMNVEV (reference sequence). The CDR3 totals 14 residues. V was trimmed by 0 bases and J by 3 bases, leaving 6 bases between them. The CDR3, as DNA: TGTGCCAGCAGTTTATCGCGCGGCTACAATGAGCAGTTCTTC. Protein: CASSLSRGYNEQFF.

V and J are TRBV28 and TRBJ2-1; the match to TRBD1 covers 8 bases. J was trimmed by 4 bases and V by 6 bases; bases with no gene match: 2. Germline values: CDR1 MDHEN, CDR2 SYDVKM. This CDR3 region has 13 residues. CDR3 DNA sequence: TGTGCCAGCAGGACAGGGGCATACAATGAGCAGTTCTTC. It is translated as CASRTGAYNEQFF.

The chain joins TRBV21-1 to TRBJ1-2. TRBV21-1 is labeled a pseudogene. The CDR3 spans 12 residues. CDR3 residues: CASSHGTRGYTF. CDR3 coding DNA: TGTGCCAGCAGCCACGGGACCCGTGGCTACACCTTC.

V usage is TRBV5-1 and J usage is TRBJ1-1; no reliable D call. CDR3 length: 16 amino acids. Germline V gene sequence: CDR1 SGHRS, CDR2 YFSETQ. V was pared by 0 bases and J by 0 bases, with 12 bases between. The CDR3 here is CASSLGAASLNTEAFF. The DNA for the CDR3 is TGCGCCAGCAGCTTGGGCGCTGCCAGTCTGAACACTGAAGCTTTCTTT.

The gene calls are TRBV6-6 and TRBJ2-7; TRBD2 aligns across 11 bases. Germline loops: CDR1 MNHNY, CDR2 SVGAGI (reference sequence). J lost 1 base, V lost 2 bases, and 4 bases had no gene match. This CDR3 is 16 amino acids long. CDR3 in DNA: TGTGCCAGCAGTTACCGGACTAGCGGGTCGTCCTACGAGCAGTACTTC. Amino acids: CASSYRTSGSSYEQYF.

The gene calls are TRBV7-6 and TRBJ2-7, with a weak D call TRBD1 (6 bases). The germline CDR1 and CDR2 sequences are SGHVS and FNYEAQ. There are 15 residues in the CDR3. The V end lost 4 bases, the J end lost 4 bases, and 17 bases lay between the germline ends. CDR3 nucleotides: TGTGCCAGCAGCTCTACCCAGGGGTTTGGGTACGAGCAGTACTTC. Amino acids: CASSSTQGFGYEQYF.

This chain joins TRBV12-5 and TRBJ1-1; D unresolved. The length of the CDR3 is 13 residues. Trimming took off 1 base at V and 0 bases at J, with 3 bases between the two ends. The germline V gene encodes CDR1 LGHNT and CDR2 FRNRAP. CDR3 bases: TGTGCTAGTGGTTTGGACGTGAACACTGAAGCTTTCTTT. This codes for CASGLDVNTEAFF.

V is TRBV2 and J is TRBJ1-1, with TRBD1 matching 11 bases. Trimming took 1 base from V and 4 from J; bases not matched to a gene: 2. This CDR3 contains 15 residues. Per the germline V gene, CDR1 is SNHLY and CDR2 is FYNNEI. The CDR3 sequence is CASSEGGQGATEAFF. CDR3 in DNA: TGTGCCAGCAGTGAAGGTGGACAGGGGGCCACTGAAGCTTTCTTT.

The rearrangement links TRBV11-2 to TRBJ2-5; the D gene is possibly TRBD2 (6 bases). V was shortened by 1 base and J by 0 bases, with 12 bases between the two germline ends. Per germline, CDR1 SGHAT and CDR2 FQNNGV. The CDR3 is made up of 16 amino acids. Here the CDR3 DNA reads TGTGCCAGCAGCTTAGGTCTGCGGGGTTACCAAGAGACCCAGTACTTC. This encodes CASSLGLRGYQETQYF.

The genes are TRBV14 and TRBJ2-5, with 8 bases matching TRBD1. The CDR3 length is 15 residues. CDR1 is SGHDN and CDR2 is FVKESK in the germline V gene. V shed 1 base, J shed 5 bases, and the junction held 6 bases outside the gene matches. In nucleotides, the CDR3 is TGTGCCAGCAGCCAAGCGCAGGGGGCAGGGGAGACCCAGTACTTC. Amino acid sequence: CASSQAQGAGETQYF.

The V call is TRBV11-2, the J call TRBJ2-7; 11 nucleotides line up with TRBD2. Germline V CDR1 and CDR2: SGHAT, FQNNGV. The V and J ends lost 5 bases and 6 bases, in that order; junction bases with no gene match: 12. The CDR3 contains 16 residues. CDR3 nucleotide sequence: TGTGCCAGCAGCATACGACTAGCGGGACTCCCGGGCGAGCAGTACTTC. It yields the protein CASSIRLAGLPGEQYF.

In DNA, the CDR3 is TGTGCCAGCAGCCAGCGGGAATACAATGAGCAGTTCTTC. Its protein is CASSQREYNEQFF. The rearrangement joins TRBV11-2 to TRBJ2-1; 7 bases are shared with TRBD2. Germline loops: CDR1 SGHAT, CDR2 FQNNGV. CDR3 length equals 13 residues. Unmatched junction bases numbered 2, after V lost 5 bases and J lost 4 bases.